The 19 T cell receptor beta chains below were found in one sample sequenced in a study of blood T cells in healthy people across ages. The second PCR ran about 7 to 12 cycles with a sample-barcoded 5' primer and J-beta primers. MiXCR, run by TCRdb on the 5' RACE reads, gives a single entry per CDR3 protein. The sample has 1.5 million to 1.9 million distinct CDR3 sequences; 40% to 45% are singletons. Sequenced input: blood. The receptors here all came from a woman under 30 in good health.

V gene TRBV4-2 combines with J gene TRBJ1-2; D is perhaps TRBD1 (5 bases). Trimming took off 3 bases at V and 7 bases at J, with 12 bases between the two ends. This CDR3 contains 13 residues. Germline assignment: CDR1 LGHNA and CDR2 YNFKEQ. The CDR3 DNA follows: TGTGCCAGCAGCCATGGAAATAGGGGTGGCTACACCTTC. Translation gives CASSHGNRGGYTF.

This chain joins TRBV12-3 or TRBV12-4 and TRBJ2-1; D is unclear. The length of the CDR3 is 15 residues. V was cut by 1 base and J by 1 base, with 8 bases left in between. DNA of the CDR3: TGTGCCAGCAGTTTAGGGATTTATTCCTACAATGAGCAGTTCTTC. Translation: CASSLGIYSYNEQFF.

This clonotype was observed a few times. The V call is TRBV20-1, the J call TRBJ2-3; the D is unclear. Trimming cost V 1 base and J 6 bases, with 17 bases left between them. CDR1 is DFQATT and CDR2 is SNEGSKA in the germline V gene (reference sequence). The CDR3 is 15 amino acids. The CDR3 loop reads CSARVVGYPTDTQYF. The CDR3, as DNA: TGCAGTGCTAGAGTGGTAGGGTACCCAACCGATACGCAGTATTTT.

The J gene is TRBJ1-1, the V gene TRBV12-3 or TRBV12-4; 7 bases are a match to TRBD1. The CDR3 runs 14 residues. The ends lost 8 bases at V and 10 bases at J; junction bases unmatched: 16. The CDR3 bases are TGTGCCAGCTCTTCTCGCCAGGGGGGGGTTGGAGCTTTCTTT. Amino acid sequence: CASSSRQGGVGAFF.

This clonotype was observed a few times. V gene TRBV12-5 combines with J gene TRBJ2-3; D unresolved. Germline V gene sequence: CDR1 LGHNT, CDR2 FRNRAP. This CDR3 comprises 13 residues. V was shortened by 2 bases and J by 0 bases, with 3 bases between the two germline ends. CDR3 sequence (DNA): TGTGCTAGTGGTTTGTGGAGCACAGATACGCAGTATTTT. It is translated as CASGLWSTDTQYF.

J is TRBJ1-2 and V is TRBV27, with TRBD1 matching over 8 bases. With 6 bases clipped from V and 3 bases from J, the junction kept 9 bases outside the gene matches. Germline V CDR1 and CDR2: MNHEY, SMNVEV (reference sequence). The CDR3 consists of 15 residues. The DNA for the CDR3 is TGTGCCAGCAGCGCTCGACAGGGGCTATACTATGGCTACACCTTC. It specifies CASSARQGLYYGYTF.

The CDR3 here is CSARGISGGKKTQYF. CDR3 DNA sequence: TGCAGTGCTAGAGGGATTAGCGGGGGTAAGAAGACCCAGTACTTC. This chain uses TRBV20-1 with TRBJ2-5, with 9 nucleotides matching TRBD2. J gave up 6 bases and V 1 base, and 9 bases lay outside the gene matches. Germline CDR1 DFQATT, CDR2 SNEGSKA (reference sequence). CDR3 size: 15 residues.

V gene TRBV20-1 combines with J gene TRBJ2-5; TRBD1 or TRBD2 may be the D gene (5 bases each). CDR1 and CDR2 from the germline V gene are DFQATT and SNEGSKA (reference sequence). The germline V and J ends were trimmed by 5 bases and 5 bases, with 18 bases remaining between them. The CDR3 loop spans 14 amino acids. This CDR3 is CSAGYRDPKETQYF. The CDR3 region has the DNA TGCAGTGCTGGTTACCGGGACCCCAAGGAGACCCAGTACTTC.

In its sample, this clonotype was seen many times. The genes are TRBV29-1 and TRBJ2-7; D gene ambiguous. V was clipped by 4 bases and J by 3 bases, with 10 bases between them. In germline, CDR1 is SQVTM, CDR2 ANQGSEA. This CDR3 spans 12 amino acids. CDR3: CSVVSGNYEQYF. CDR3 coding DNA: TGCAGCGTTGTCTCAGGAAACTACGAGCAGTACTTC.

There are a few counts of this clonotype. This sequence joins TRBV12-3 or TRBV12-4 and TRBJ1-2; weak D call: TRBD1 (6 bases). The CDR3 has 15 residues. The ends were cut back, 5 bases at V and 4 bases at J, with 17 bases in the middle. Written as DNA, the CDR3 is TGTGCCAGCAGTCACCAAGACAGGAGCGGCTATGGCTACACCTTC. Its protein is CASSHQDRSGYGYTF.

Many counts were recorded for this clonotype. CDR3 sequence (DNA): TGTGCCAGCAGCGTAGATCAGGGTTCCTACAATGAGCAGTTCTTC. Its protein product is CASSVDQGSYNEQFF. This chain uses TRBV9 with TRBJ2-1; tentative D call: TRBD1 (5 bases). The CDR3 spans 15 residues. Germline CDR1 and CDR2: SGDLS and YYNGEE. Between the trimmed V and J ends, which lost 0 bases and 1 base, there was a span of 8 bases.

This chain uses TRBV5-4 with TRBJ2-5; 9 positions match TRBD2. Germline V gene sequence: CDR1 SGHNT, CDR2 YYREEE (reference sequence). V was clipped by 0 bases and J by 4 bases; unmatched bases: 4. The CDR3 spans 15 residues. The CDR3, as DNA: TGTGCCAGCAGCTTGGTTCTAGCGGGGACAGAGACCCAGTACTTC. It translates to CASSLVLAGTETQYF.

The V and J genes are TRBV4-3 and TRBJ1-2; 9 positions agree with TRBD1. Germline CDR1 LGHNA, CDR2 YSLEER. The CDR3 runs to 16 residues. V shed 4 bases and J 2 bases; nucleotides not matched to a gene: 8. The CDR3 protein is CASSPRTGVANYGYTF. CDR3 sequence (DNA): TGCGCCAGCAGCCCAAGGACAGGGGTAGCAAACTATGGCTACACCTTC.

The chain employs TRBV20-1 and TRBJ2-3; D ambiguous. This CDR3 contains 15 residues. V lost 0 bases and J lost 1, with 11 bases in between. Germline V lookup: CDR1 DFQATT, CDR2 SNEGSKA (reference sequence). This CDR3 reads CSARDTLKGTDTQYF. The CDR3 bases are TGCAGTGCTAGAGATACTTTGAAGGGCACAGATACGCAGTATTTT.

This clonotype has a single count. One end of the junction varies from germline; a read error may be responsible. This rearrangement joins TRBV12-3 or TRBV12-4 to TRBJ2-1, with 9 bases identical to TRBD2. The CDR3 covers 17 residues. The CDR3 reads CASSRGNQRGVNNEQVF. CDR3 DNA: TGTGCCAGCAGCCGCGGGAACCAGCGGGGGGTCAACAATGAGCAGGTCTTC.

The V and J genes are TRBV28 and TRBJ2-3; 9 bases align to TRBD2. The germline CDR1 and CDR2 sequences are MDHEN and SYDVKM. This CDR3 is 13 amino acids long. V lost 8 bases and J lost 9; bases outside the gene matches: 9. Here the CDR3 reads CASVSGRFQTQYF. CDR3 sequence (DNA): TGTGCCAGCGTCAGCGGGAGGTTCCAAACGCAGTATTTT.

The chain joins TRBV7-9 to TRBJ2-7; the match to TRBD1 covers 7 bases. The CDR3 is 14 residues long. V shed 4 bases and J 6 bases; nucleotides not matched to a gene: 9. CDR1 and CDR2 (germline): SEHNR, FQNEAQ (reference sequence). CDR3 amino acids: CASSYTRQGTEQYF. DNA of the CDR3: TGTGCCAGCAGCTACACCCGACAGGGTACCGAGCAGTACTTC. Based on the CDR3 plus reference TRBV7-9 and TRBJ2-7, the full variable domain is DTGVSQNPRHKITKRGQNVTFRCDPISEHNRLYWYRQTLGQGPEFLTYFQNEAQLEKSRLLSDRFSAERPKGSFSTLEIQRTEQGDSAMYLCASSYTRQGTEQYFGPGTRLTVT.

The chain carries TRBV11-2 and TRBJ1-5, with D possibly matching TRBD1 (5 bases). Germline CDR1 reads SGHAT; CDR2 reads FQNNGV. This CDR3 has 16 amino acids. Trimming stripped 1 base from V and 4 bases from J, with 14 bases between. The DNA for the CDR3 is TGTGCCAGCAGCTTAGGCTCGGCAGGGCGGAATCAGCCCCAGCATTTT. Protein: CASSLGSAGRNQPQHF.

This sequence joins TRBV9 and TRBJ1-1, with 8 bases matching TRBD1. The trim removed 0 bases at V and 0 bases at J, leaving 7 bases unmatched. The germline V gene encodes CDR1 SGDLS and CDR2 YYNGEE. The CDR3 extends over 17 amino acids. The CDR3 DNA follows: TGTGCCAGCAGCGTAGCCCAAAGACAGGGGCTGAACACTGAAGCTTTCTTT. This sequence encodes CASSVAQRQGLNTEAFF.